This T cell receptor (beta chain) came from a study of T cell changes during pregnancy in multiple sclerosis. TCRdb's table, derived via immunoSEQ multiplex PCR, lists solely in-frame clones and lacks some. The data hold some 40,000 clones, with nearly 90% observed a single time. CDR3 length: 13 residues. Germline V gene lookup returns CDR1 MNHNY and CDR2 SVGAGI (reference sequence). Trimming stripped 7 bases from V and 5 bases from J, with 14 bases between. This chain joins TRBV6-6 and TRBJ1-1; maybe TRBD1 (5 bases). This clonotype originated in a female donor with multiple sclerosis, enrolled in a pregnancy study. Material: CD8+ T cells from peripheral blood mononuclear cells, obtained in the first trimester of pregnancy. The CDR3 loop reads CASTSEPGTEAFF. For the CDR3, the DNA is TGTGCCAGCACTTCCGAACCAGGGACTGAAGCTTTCTTT.